Listed below are T cell receptor beta chains from one sample, sequenced in a study of cytomegalovirus exposure and HLA in healthy donors. Measured with immunoSEQ multiplex PCR; TCRdb has only the in-frame clones, and not every one. Counted here are over 150,000 clones, 75% to 85% occurring once; the ten biggest clones make up approximately 13%. Sequencing was done on a sample of PBMCs. These receptors originate from a woman aged 45-59 years in good health and CMV-seronegative. Each CDR3 is given with its conserved first and last residue. The D gene is left open where the match is weak. Some rows have no size entry. The others give once, few or many, or a class for an expanded clone.

clone_size j_call v_call d_call cdr3_nt cdr3_aa
- TRBJ1-2 TRBV9 - TGTGCCAGCAGCGCGAAAACCGACTCATATAACTATGGCTACACCTTC CASSAKTDSYNYGYTF
- TRBJ1-1 TRBV5-1 - TGCGCCAGCAGCTTGGCGAGGGACACTGAAGCTTTCTTT CASSLARDTEAFF
- TRBJ1-6 TRBV4-1 - TGCGCCAGCAGCCAATTTTTAACAGTGAGCTCCTATAATTCACCCCTCCACTTT CASSQFLTVSSYNSPLHF
- TRBJ2-7 TRBV7-4 TRBD2 TGTGCCAGCAGCGGGGGGGACTCCTACGAGCAGTACTTC CASSGGDSYEQYF
- TRBJ2-7 TRBV5-1 - TGCGCCAGCAGCGGCGGGACGCTTTCCAACGAGCAGTACTTC CASSGGTLSNEQYF
few TRBJ1-6 TRBV4-1 - TGCGCCAGCAGCCAAGATGGGGGGTATGGTGATTCACCCCTCCACTTT CASSQDGGYGDSPLHF
- TRBJ2-7 TRBV18 TRBD1 TGTGCCAGCTCACCACCGACAGGGTTAGAGCAGTACTTC CASSPPTGLEQYF
- TRBJ1-5 TRBV30 TRBD1 TGTGCCTGGAGTGCCGACAGGGGAAATAGCAATCAGCCCCAGCATTTT CAWSADRGNSNQPQHF
- TRBJ1-3 TRBV5-5 - TGTGCCAGCAGCTTGAACAGTGGAAACACCATATATTTT CASSLNSGNTIYF
- TRBJ2-2 TRBV7-9 - TGTGCCAGCAGCCTCAGGGTGAACACCGGGGAGCTGTTTTTT CASSLRVNTGELFF
- TRBJ2-7 TRBV5-4 TRBD1 TGTGCCAGCAGCAGGTGGGACAGAACCTACGAGCAGTACTTC CASSRWDRTYEQYF
- TRBJ1-2 TRBV7-2 - TGTGCCAGCAGCTTCGAGGTAAACTATGGCTACACCTTC CASSFEVNYGYTF
- TRBJ2-1 TRBV9 TRBD1 TGTGCCAGCAGGCCGGGACAGAGCTCCTACAATGAGCAGTTCTTC CASRPGQSSYNEQFF
- TRBJ2-7 TRBV6-6 - TGTGCCAGCAGTTACCCAGACAGGAGCTCCTACGAGCAGTACTTC CASSYPDRSSYEQYF
once TRBJ2-3 TRBV6-5 - TGTGCCAGCAGTCCTTCTGGAGCAGCCCCAGATACGCAGTATTTT CASSPSGAAPDTQYF
- TRBJ1-2 TRBV14 - TGTGCCAGCAGCCAACAGCGGGACACCGACTATGGCTACACCTTC CASSQQRDTDYGYTF
few TRBJ1-5 TRBV19 TRBD1 TGTGCCAGTAGCAGAGAAGGGACAGGGGGACATCAGCCCCAGCATTTT CASSREGTGGHQPQHF
- TRBJ2-2 TRBV14 - TGTGCCAGCAGCCAAGATCTCGGAGCGGGTTTCACCGGGGAGCTGTTTTTT CASSQDLGAGFTGELFF
- TRBJ2-1 TRBV4-2 TRBD2 TGTGCCAGCAGCTTAAAACGGGGGGGCGGTCTGAATGAGCAGTTCTTC CASSLKRGGGLNEQFF
- TRBJ1-5 TRBV2 TRBD1 TGTGCCAGCAGTGGACAGGGGTTGGGCAATCAGCCCCAGCATTTT CASSGQGLGNQPQHF
- TRBJ2-7 TRBV11-2 TRBD1 TGTGCCAGCAGCCAAGCCCCGGGACAGGCCTTCTACGAGCAGTACTTC CASSQAPGQAFYEQYF
- TRBJ2-1 TRBV6-6 - TGTGCCTCTCAGTTGGGAGATCCCAATGAGCAGTTCTTC CASQLGDPNEQFF
- TRBJ2-7 TRBV5-8 TRBD2 TGTGCCAGCAGCTTGGTATATAGCGGGGGGTCCCCCTACGAGCAGTACTTC CASSLVYSGGSPYEQYF
- TRBJ1-1 TRBV6-6 - TGTGCCAGCAGCTTAACAGGACAGTTGAACACTGAAGCTTTCTTT CASSLTGQLNTEAFF
once TRBJ2-6 TRBV28 - TGTGCCAGCCGGCGGGTAGGTGGGGCCAACGTCCTGACTTTC CASRRVGGANVLTF
- TRBJ2-7 TRBV7-9 TRBD2 TGTGCCAGCAGCTCGGACGGGGGGGGCCACGAGCAGTACTTC CASSSDGGGHEQYF
- TRBJ2-1 TRBV7-2 TRBD1 TGTGCCAGCAGCTTAGTTGGGACAGGGTTCGCTTACAATGAGCAGTTCTTC CASSLVGTGFAYNEQFF
- TRBJ2-1 TRBV5-6 - TGTGCCAGCTCCTGGGCGAACAATGAGCAGTTCTTC CASSWANNEQFF
- TRBJ1-5 TRBV15 TRBD1 TGTGCCACCAGCAGGCCGGGACAGGGGGGGAATCAGCCCCAGCATTTT CATSRPGQGGNQPQHF
once TRBJ2-2 TRBV7-2 - TGTGCCAGCAGCTTTTCCATGAACACCGGGGAGCTGTTTTTT CASSFSMNTGELFF
once TRBJ2-7 TRBV11-2 - TGTGCCAGCAGCCCCCCCCTCGCCTACGAGCAGTACTTC CASSPPLAYEQYF
- TRBJ2-2 TRBV25-1 - TGTGCCAGCCAAAGTCAGGTCACCGGGGAGCTGTTTTTT CASQSQVTGELFF
few TRBJ1-5 TRBV2 TRBD1 TGTGCCAGCAGTGCCAGGGGACAGAATCAGCCCCAGCATTTT CASSARGQNQPQHF
- TRBJ1-5 TRBV4-2 - TGTGCCAGCAGCCAAGACCATCAAGGGGCGCTGGAAGGACAGCCCCAGCATTTT CASSQDHQGALEGQPQHF
once TRBJ2-3 TRBV4-1 - TGCGCCAGCAGCCAAGAAGAGAGGCCAGATACGCAGTATTTT CASSQEERPDTQYF